This TCR beta chain was sequenced for a study of blood T cell repertoires in COVID-19. Study context: Acute-phase and convalescent COVID-19 samples originated in the United States, Italy and Spain.

Germline CDR1 SGDLS, CDR2 YYNGEE. Trimming left V 3 bases short and J 8 bases short, with 18 bases between. CDR3 length equals 15 residues. Profiled with immunoSEQ multiplex PCR; TCRdb holds only in-frame clones, not every one. Of 250,000 to 300,000 clones listed, 75% to 90% are singletons. The receptor was isolated from a man aged 35-49 years with acute or convalescent COVID-19. Specimen: peripheral blood. The gene calls are TRBV9 and TRBJ2-1; D possibly corresponds to TRBD1 (6 bases). DNA for the CDR3: TGTGCCAGCAGCGCGCAGGGGTTTAATCGGGATGAGCAGTTCTTC. Its translation: CASSAQGFNRDEQFF.